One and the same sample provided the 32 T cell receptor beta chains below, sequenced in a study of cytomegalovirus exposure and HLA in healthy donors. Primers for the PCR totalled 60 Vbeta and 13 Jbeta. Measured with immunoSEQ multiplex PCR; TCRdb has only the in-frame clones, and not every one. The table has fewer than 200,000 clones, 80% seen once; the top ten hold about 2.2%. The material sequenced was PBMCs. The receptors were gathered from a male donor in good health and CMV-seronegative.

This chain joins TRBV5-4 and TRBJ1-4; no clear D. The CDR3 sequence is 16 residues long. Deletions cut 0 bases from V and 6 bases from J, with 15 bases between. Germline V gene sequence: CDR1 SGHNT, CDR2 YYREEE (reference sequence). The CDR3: CASSLDWSRSYEKLFF. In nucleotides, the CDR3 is TGTGCCAGCAGCTTGGATTGGTCCCGGTCTTATGAAAAACTGTTTTTT.

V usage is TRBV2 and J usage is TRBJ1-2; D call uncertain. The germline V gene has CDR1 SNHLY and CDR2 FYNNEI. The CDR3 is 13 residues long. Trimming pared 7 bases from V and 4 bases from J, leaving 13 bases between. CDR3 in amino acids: CASTPKWAYGYTF. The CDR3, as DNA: TGTGCCAGCACCCCGAAATGGGCCTATGGCTACACCTTC.

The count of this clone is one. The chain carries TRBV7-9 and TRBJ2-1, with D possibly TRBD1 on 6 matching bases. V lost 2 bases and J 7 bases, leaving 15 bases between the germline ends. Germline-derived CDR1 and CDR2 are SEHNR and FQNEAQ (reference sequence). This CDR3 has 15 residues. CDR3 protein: CASSLLWQGLNEQFF. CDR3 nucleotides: TGTGCCAGCAGCTTACTGTGGCAGGGGTTGAATGAGCAGTTCTTC. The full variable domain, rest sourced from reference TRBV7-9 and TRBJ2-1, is DTGVSQNPRHKITKRGQNVTFRCDPISEHNRLYWYRQTLGQGPEFLTYFQNEAQLEKSRLLSDRFSAERPKGSFSTLEIQRTEQGDSAMYLCASSLLWQGLNEQFFGPGTRLTVL.

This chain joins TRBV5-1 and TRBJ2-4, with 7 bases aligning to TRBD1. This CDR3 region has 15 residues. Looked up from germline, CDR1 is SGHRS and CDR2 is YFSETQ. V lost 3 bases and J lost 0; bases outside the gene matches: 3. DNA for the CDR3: TGCGCCAGCAGCTGGGACAGTCGAGCCAAAAACATTCAGTACTTC. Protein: CASSWDSRAKNIQYF.

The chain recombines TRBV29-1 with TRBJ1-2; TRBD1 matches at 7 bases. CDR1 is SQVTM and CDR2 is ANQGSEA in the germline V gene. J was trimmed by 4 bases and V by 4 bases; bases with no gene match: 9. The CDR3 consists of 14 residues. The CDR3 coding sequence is TGCAGCGTTGCCCGGGCAGGGGGACCCTATGGCTACACCTTC. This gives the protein CSVARAGGPYGYTF.

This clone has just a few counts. The CDR3, as DNA: TGTGCCAGCAGCTTCCAGGGGAATCAGCCCCAGCATTTT. Protein: CASSFQGNQPQHF. The chain combines TRBV5-4 with TRBJ1-5, with D perhaps matching TRBD1 (6 bases). V was trimmed by 2 bases and J by 4 bases, leaving 7 bases between them. Per the germline V gene, CDR1 is SGHNT and CDR2 is YYREEE (reference sequence). CDR3 length: 13 amino acids.

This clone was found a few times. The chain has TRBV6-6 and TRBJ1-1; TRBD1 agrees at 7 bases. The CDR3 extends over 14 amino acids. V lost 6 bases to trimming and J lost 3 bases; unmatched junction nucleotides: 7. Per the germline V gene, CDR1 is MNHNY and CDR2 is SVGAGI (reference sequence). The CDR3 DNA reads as TGTGCCAGCAGGGACCGGGACAGCTACACTGAAGCTTTCTTT. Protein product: CASRDRDSYTEAFF.

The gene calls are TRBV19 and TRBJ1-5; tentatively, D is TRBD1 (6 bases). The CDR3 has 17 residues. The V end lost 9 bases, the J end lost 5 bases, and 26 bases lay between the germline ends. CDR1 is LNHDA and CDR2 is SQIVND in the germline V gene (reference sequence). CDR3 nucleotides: TGTGCCAGCCAACCACTACCGGGACAATCGATGGATCAGCCCCAGCATTTT. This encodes CASQPLPGQSMDQPQHF.

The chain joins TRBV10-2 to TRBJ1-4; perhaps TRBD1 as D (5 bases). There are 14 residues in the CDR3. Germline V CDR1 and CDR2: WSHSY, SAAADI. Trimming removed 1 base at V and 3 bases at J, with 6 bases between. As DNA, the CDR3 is TGCGCCAGCAGTGAGTGGACATCTAATGAAAAACTGTTTTTT. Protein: CASSEWTSNEKLFF.

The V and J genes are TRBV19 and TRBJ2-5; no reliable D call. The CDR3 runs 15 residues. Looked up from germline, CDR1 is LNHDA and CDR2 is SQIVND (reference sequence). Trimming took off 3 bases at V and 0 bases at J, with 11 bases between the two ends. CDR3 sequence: CASSIRDNYQETQYF. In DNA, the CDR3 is TGTGCCAGTAGTATTCGCGACAACTACCAAGAGACCCAGTACTTC.

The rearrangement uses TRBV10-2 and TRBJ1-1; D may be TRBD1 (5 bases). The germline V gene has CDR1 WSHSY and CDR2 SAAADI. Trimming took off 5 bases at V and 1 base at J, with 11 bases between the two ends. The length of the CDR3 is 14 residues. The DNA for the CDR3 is TGCGCCAGCAGTACCACAGGACCGAACACTGAAGCTTTCTTT. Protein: CASSTTGPNTEAFF.

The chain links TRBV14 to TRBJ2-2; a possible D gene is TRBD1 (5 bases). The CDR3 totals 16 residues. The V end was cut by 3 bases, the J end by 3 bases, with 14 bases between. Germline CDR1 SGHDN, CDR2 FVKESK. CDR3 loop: CASSQAGRPDTGELFF. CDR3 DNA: TGTGCCAGCAGCCAGGCAGGGCGGCCGGACACCGGGGAGCTGTTTTTT.

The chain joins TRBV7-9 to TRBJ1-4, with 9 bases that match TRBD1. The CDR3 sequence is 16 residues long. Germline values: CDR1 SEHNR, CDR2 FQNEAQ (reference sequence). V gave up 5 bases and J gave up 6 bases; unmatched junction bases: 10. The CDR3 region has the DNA TGTGCCAGCAGCCCCCGCCTACAGGGGGCACATGAAAAACTGTTTTTT. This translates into CASSPRLQGAHEKLFF.

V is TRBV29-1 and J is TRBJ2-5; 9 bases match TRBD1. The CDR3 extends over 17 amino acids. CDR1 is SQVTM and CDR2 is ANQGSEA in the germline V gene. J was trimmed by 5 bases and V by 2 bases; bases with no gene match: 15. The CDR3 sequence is CSVEWREGDRAWETQYF. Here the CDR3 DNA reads TGCAGCGTTGAATGGAGGGAAGGGGACAGGGCGTGGGAGACCCAGTACTTC.

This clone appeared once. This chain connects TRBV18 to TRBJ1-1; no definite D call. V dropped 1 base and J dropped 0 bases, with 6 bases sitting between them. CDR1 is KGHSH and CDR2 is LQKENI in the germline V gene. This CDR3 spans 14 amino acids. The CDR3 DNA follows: TGTGCCAGCTCACCACAGCGCATGAACACTGAAGCTTTCTTT. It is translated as CASSPQRMNTEAFF.

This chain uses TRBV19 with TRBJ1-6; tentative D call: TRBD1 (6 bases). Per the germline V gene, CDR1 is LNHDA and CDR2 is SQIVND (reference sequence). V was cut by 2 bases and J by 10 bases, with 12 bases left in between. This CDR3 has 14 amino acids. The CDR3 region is CASSINRERSPLHF. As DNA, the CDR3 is TGTGCCAGTAGTATAAACAGGGAAAGGTCACCCCTCCACTTT. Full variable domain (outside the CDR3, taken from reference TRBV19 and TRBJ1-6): DGGITQSPKYLFRKEGQNVTLSCEQNLNHDAMYWYRQDPGQGLRLIYYSQIVNDFQKGDIAEGYSVSREKKESFPLTVTSAQKNPTAFYLCASSINRERSPLHFGNGTRLTVT.

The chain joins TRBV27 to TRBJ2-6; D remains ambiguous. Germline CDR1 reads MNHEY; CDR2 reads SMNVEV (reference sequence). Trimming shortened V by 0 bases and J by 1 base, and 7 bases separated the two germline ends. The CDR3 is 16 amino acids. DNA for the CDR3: TGTGCCAGCAGTTTATCCTTCCTTTCTGGGGCCAACGTCCTGACTTTC. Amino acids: CASSLSFLSGANVLTF.

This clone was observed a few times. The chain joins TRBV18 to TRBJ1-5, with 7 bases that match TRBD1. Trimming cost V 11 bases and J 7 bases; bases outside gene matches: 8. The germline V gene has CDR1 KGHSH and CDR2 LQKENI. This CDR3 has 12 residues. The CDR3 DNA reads TGTGCCGGGTCAGGGGGAGGACAGCCCCAGCATTTT. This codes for CAGSGGGQPQHF.

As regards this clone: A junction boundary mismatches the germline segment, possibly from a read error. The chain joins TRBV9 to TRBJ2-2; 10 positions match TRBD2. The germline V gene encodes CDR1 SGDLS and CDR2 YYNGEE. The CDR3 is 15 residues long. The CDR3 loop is CASSGSSGGAGELFF. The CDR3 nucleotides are TGTGCCAGTAGCGGGTCTAGCGGGGGAGCCGGGGAGCTGTTTTTT.

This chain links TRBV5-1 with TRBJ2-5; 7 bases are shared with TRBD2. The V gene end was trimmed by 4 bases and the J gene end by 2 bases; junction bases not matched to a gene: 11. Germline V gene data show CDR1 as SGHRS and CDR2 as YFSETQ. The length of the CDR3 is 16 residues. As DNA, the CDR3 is TGCGCCAGCAGCATACCCTCACTAGCGAGGCAAGAGACCCAGTACTTC. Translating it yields CASSIPSLARQETQYF.

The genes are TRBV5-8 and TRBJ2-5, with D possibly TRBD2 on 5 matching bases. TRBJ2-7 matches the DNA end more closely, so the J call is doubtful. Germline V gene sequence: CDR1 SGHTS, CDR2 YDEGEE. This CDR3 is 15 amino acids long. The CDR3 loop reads CASSFGGSRDYEQYF. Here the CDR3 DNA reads TGTGCCAGCAGCTTCGGCGGATCCCGGGACTACGAGCAGTACTTC.

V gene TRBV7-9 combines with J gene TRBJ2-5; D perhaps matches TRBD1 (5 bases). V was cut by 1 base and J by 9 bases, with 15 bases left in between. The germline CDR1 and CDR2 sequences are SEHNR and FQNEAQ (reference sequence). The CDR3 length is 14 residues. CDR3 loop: CASSLVTAGMAQYF. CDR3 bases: TGTGCCAGCAGCTTAGTCACAGCAGGGATGGCCCAGTACTTC.

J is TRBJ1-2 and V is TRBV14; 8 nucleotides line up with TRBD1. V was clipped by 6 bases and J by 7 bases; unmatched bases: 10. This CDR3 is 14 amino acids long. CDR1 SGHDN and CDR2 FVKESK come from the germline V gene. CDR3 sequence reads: CASREGQVVGGYTF. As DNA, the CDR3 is TGTGCCAGCAGGGAGGGACAGGTGGTCGGTGGCTACACCTTC.

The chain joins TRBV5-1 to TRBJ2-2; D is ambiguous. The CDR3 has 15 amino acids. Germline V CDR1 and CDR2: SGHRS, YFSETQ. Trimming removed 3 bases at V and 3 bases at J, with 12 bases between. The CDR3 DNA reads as TGCGCCAGCAGCTCATCCGCGATTGACACCGGGGAGCTGTTTTTT. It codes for CASSSSAIDTGELFF.

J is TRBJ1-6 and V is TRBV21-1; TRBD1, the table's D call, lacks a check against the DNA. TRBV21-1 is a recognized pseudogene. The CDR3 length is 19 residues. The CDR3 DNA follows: TGTGCCAGCAGCGAAACGGGACAAAGGGTCCAAGGGCTAGATTCACCCCTCCACTTT. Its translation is CASSETGQRVQGLDSPLHF.

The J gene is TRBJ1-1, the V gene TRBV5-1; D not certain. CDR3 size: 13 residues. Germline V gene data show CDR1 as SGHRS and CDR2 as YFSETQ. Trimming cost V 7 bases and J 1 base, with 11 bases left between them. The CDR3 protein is CASAESENTEAFF. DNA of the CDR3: TGCGCCAGCGCCGAGTCTGAGAACACTGAAGCTTTCTTT.

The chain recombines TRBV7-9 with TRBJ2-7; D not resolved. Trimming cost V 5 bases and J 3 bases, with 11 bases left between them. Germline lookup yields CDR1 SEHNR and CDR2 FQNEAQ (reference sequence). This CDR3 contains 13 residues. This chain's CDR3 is CASSPYRIYEQYF. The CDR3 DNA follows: TGTGCCAGCAGCCCGTACAGAATCTACGAGCAGTACTTC.

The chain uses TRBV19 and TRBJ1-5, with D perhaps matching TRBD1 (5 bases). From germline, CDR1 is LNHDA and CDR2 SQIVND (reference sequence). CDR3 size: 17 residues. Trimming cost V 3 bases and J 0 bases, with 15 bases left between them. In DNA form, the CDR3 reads TGTGCCAGTAGTATTAGCAGGGCCCTGTATAGCAATCAGCCCCAGCATTTT. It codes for CASSISRALYSNQPQHF.

CDR3 in DNA: TGTGCCAGCAGCTTGTACGACAGGGAGGCAGATACGCAGTATTTT. This gives the protein CASSLYDREADTQYF. The genes are TRBV5-6 and TRBJ2-3; maybe TRBD1 (7 bases). The CDR3 totals 15 residues. V was clipped by 1 base and J by 4 bases, with 13 bases between them. Germline V gene lookup returns CDR1 SGHDT and CDR2 YYEEEE. Based on the CDR3 plus reference TRBV5-6 and TRBJ2-3, the full variable domain is DAGVTQSPTHLIKTRGQQVTLRCSPKSGHDTVSWYQQALGQGPQFIFQYYEEEERQRGNFPDRFSGHQFPNYSSELNVNALLLGDSALYLCASSLYDREADTQYFGPGTRLTVL.

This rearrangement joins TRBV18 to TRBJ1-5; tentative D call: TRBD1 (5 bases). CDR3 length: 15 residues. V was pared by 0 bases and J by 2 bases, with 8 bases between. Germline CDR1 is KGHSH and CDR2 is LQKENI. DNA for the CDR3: TGTGCCAGCTCACCACCAACGGGGGGCAATCAGCCCCAGCATTTT. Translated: CASSPPTGGNQPQHF. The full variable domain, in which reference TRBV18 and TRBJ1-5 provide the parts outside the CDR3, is NAGVMQNPRHLVRRRGQEARLRCSPMKGHSHVYWYRQLPEEGLKFMVYLQKENIIDESGMPKERFSAEFPKEGPSILRIQQVVRGDSAAYFCASSPPTGGNQPQHFGDGTRLSIL.

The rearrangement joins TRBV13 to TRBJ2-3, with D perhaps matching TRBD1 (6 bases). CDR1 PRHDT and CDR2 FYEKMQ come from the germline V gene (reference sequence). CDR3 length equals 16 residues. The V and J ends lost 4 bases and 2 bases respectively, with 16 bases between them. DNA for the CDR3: TGTGCCAGCAGCTCTACAGGGATTGTTTTCACAGATACGCAGTATTTT. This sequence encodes CASSSTGIVFTDTQYF.

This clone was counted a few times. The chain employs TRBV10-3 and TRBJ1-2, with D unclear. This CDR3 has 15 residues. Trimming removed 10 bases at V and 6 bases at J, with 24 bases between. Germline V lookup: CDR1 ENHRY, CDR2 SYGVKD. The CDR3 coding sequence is TGTGCCACCCTCCCGGAAGGCGGTCTATTCAATGGCTACACCTTC. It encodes CATLPEGGLFNGYTF.